This T cell receptor (beta chain) was observed in a study of T cell repertoires in cytomegalovirus infection (dated by TCRdb to about 2019). With regard to the full study: Alongside well-studied HLA-B-restricted epitopes, the peptide stimulations were aimed at recently identified HLA-C-restricted CMV epitopes, whose presentation resists viral immunomodulation. Donor HLA type was relevant to the analysis, because carriage of CMV infection together with the matching HLA type was indicated by public TCR beta signatures. Study-wide findings and limitations: The ex vivo response was dominated by HLA-C-restricted CMV-specific TCR beta clonotypes, which also provided the single most frequent clonotype in two of eight donors. Cumulative frequency of public TCR beta family members discriminated carriers of CMV infection plus the relevant HLA type in this cohort and an independent 352-donor cohort.

This clonotype has a handful of counts. Its antigen remains unidentified. No much larger clonotype is one base removed from it; base qualities were not supplied. Taken from the germline V gene, the CDR1 and CDR2 loops are LGHNT and FRNRAP. Germline trimming amounts to 9 bases on V and 3 bases on J, with 7 as the count of junction bases outside the gene matches. Its CDR3 holds 14 amino acids, cysteine through phenylalanine. CDR3 DNA is the only sequence kept; it has 42 bases, read in frame from the first base. In the paper's terms, the treatment or condition label means: in vitro stimulation with specific CMV peptide epitopes to enrich CMV-specific T cells. The sequencer was an Illumina HiSeq 1500. TCRdb reanalyzed the raw reads on its own, using fastp at Q25 for trimming and MiXCR for clone calling, and kept in-frame beta chains. Here each entry gathers all rows of one CDR3 protein and keeps the most common genes and DNA. For this sample there are about 830,000 distinct CDR3 sequences; 32% appear just once. The top ten constitute around 12% of the sample.

The TCR sequence derives from a human donor in good health (CMV status not recorded). Some clones in this sample may be carry-over from other donors' samples. The receptor chain draws on TRBV12-5 and TRBJ2-1; TRBD1 fits 8 bases in the junction. Sequenced material: cultured CD8+ T cells from PBMCs, taken from culture after CMV antigen stimulation. The CDR3 amino acid sequence is: CASRTGKFYNEQFF. The nucleotides read TGTGCTAGCCGGACAGGGAAGTTCTACAATGAGCAGTTCTTC.